This entry describes one T cell receptor (beta chain). What it binds is not known. Whole-study results and caveats: Tumor memory CD4+ T cell TCR gene usage was found to cluster with blood and lymph node memory CD4+ cells and with lymph node naive CD4+ cells. Tumor-infiltrating Treg TCR alpha and beta sequences overlapped most with tumor naive CD4+ T cells, then blood naive. The larger-cohort validation was restricted to a single TCR beta V-J rearrangement rather than whole repertoires.

Germline values: CDR1 SGHRS, CDR2 YFSETQ. The CDR3 length is 14 residues. Trimming took 0 bases from V and 5 from J; bases not matched to a gene: 2. Treg sorting used a CD4+CD25+CD127-/low gate. Semi-nested PCR with Nested Universal Primer A followed constant-region reverse priming of full-length variable regions. TCRdb passed the 5' RACE reads through MiXCR, listing each CDR3 protein once. Of more than 55,000 distinct CDR3 sequences listed, around 21% are singletons. The specimen sequenced was tumor-infiltrating Tregs sorted from the breast tumor. The genes are TRBV5-1 and TRBJ2-4, with 7 bases fitting TRBD2. The clonotype was recovered from a female donor with breast cancer. The DNA for the CDR3 is TGCGCCAGCAGCTTGGATCTAGCGGAAAACATTCAGTACTTC. Its protein is CASSLDLAENIQYF.